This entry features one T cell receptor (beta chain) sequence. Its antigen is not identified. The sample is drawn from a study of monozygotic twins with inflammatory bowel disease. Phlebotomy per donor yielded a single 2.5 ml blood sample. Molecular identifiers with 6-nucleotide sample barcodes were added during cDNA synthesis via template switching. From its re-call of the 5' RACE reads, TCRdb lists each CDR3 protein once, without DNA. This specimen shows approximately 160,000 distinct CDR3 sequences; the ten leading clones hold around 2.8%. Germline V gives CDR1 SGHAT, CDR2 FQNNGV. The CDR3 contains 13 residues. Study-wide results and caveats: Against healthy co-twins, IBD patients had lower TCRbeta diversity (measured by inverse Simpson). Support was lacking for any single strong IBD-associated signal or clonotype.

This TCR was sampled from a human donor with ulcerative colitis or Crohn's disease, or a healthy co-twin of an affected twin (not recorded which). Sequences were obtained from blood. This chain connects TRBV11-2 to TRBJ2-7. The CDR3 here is CASSLHPGYEQYF.